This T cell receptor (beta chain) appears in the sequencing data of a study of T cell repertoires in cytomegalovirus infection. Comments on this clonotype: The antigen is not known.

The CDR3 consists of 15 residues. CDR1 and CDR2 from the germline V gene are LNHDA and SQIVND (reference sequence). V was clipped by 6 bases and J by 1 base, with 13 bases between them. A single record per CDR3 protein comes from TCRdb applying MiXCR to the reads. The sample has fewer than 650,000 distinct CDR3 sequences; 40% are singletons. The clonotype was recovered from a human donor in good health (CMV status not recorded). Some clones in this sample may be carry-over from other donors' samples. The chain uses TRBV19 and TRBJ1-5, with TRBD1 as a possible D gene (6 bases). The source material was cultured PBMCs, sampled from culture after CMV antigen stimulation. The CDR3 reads CASSHRTGSNQPQHF. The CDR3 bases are TGTGCCAGTAGCCATCGCACAGGGAGCAATCAGCCCCAGCATTTT. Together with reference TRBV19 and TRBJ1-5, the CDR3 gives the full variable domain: DGGITQSPKYLFRKEGQNVTLSCEQNLNHDAMYWYRQDPGQGLRLIYYSQIVNDFQKGDIAEGYSVSREKKESFPLTVTSAQKNPTAFYLCASSHRTGSNQPQHFGDGTRLSIL.